This T cell receptor beta chain stems from a study of OX40 agonist ivuxolimab in advanced cancers. Overall study context: Participants averaged approximately 65 years of age (range roughly 23 to 80) and were around 83% male.

Sequenced by immunoSEQ multiplex PCR; TCRdb stores in-frame clones only, minus some. The sample lists fewer than 90,000 clones; more than 70% were seen once. The sequencing used CD4+ or CD8+ T cells sorted from blood, collected in a trial of the OX40 agonist ivuxolimab. The source of this sequence is an adult with an advanced solid tumor such as melanoma, head and neck, liver or kidney cancer.

The CDR3 DNA sequence: TGTGCCAGCAGTGAAGCCCCATTTCGGATAGACAGACACCAAGAGACCCAGTACTTC. This encodes CASSEAPFRIDRHQETQYF. The J gene is TRBJ2-5, the V gene TRBV6-1; D may be TRBD1 (5 bases). There are 19 residues in the CDR3. Germline V gene data show CDR1 as MNHNS and CDR2 as SASEGT. Deletions cut 0 bases from V and 0 bases from J, with 20 bases between.